Below, one T cell receptor beta chain is given with its context. Its specificity is unknown. The entry originates in a study of T-cell reconstitution after alpha-beta-depleted transplantation in children. The study's findings and limits: As was reported, about two months after transplant, alpha-beta T cells came from several hundred expanded graft clones. The main origin of T-cell counts and diversity one year after transplant was newly produced T cells.

J was trimmed by 2 bases and V by 7 bases; bases with no gene match: 12. The CDR3 is 16 amino acids. A library of TCRbeta sequences, prepared with unique molecular identifiers, was generated. TCRdb re-analysed the PCR reads in MiXCR, keeping a single row per CDR3 protein. The sample has 70,000 to 95,000 distinct CDR3 sequences, roughly 16% seen once. The receptor was isolated from a male patient aged 2-15 years who had a stem cell transplant for acute lymphoblastic leukemia, so the T cells may come from the graft donor. The J gene is TRBJ2-7, the V gene TRBV12-3 or TRBV12-4; 9 positions agree with TRBD1. The input for sequencing was PBMCs, mostly from graft donor cells, taken 180 days after TCRalphabeta/CD19-depleted stem cell transplant. The CDR3 sequence: CASTHGAGQGPYEQYF. CDR3 in DNA: TGTGCCAGCACCCACGGGGCGGGACAGGGCCCCTACGAGCAGTACTTC.